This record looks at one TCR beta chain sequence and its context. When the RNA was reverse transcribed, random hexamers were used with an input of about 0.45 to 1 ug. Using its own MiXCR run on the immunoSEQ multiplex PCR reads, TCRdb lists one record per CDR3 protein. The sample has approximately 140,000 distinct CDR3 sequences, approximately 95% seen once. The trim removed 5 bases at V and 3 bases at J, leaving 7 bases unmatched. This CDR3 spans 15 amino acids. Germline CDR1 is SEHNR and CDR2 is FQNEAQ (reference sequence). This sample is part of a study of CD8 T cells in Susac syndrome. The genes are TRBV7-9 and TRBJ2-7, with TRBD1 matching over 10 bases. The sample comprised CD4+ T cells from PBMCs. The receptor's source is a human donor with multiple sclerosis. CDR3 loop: CASSLRTGGFYEQYF. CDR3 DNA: TGTGCCAGCAGCCTACGGACAGGGGGTTTCTACGAGCAGTACTTC.